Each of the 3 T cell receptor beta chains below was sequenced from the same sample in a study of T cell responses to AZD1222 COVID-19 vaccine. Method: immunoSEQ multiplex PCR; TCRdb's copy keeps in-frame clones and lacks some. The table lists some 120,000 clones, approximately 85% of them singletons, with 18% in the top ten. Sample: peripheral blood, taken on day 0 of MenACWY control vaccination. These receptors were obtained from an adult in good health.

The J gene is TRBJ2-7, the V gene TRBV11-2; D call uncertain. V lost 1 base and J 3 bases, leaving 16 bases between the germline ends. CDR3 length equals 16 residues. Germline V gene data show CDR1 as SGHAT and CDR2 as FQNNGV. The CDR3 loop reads CASSLAGRHNLYEQYF. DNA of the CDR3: TGTGCCAGCAGCTTAGCTGGCAGGCATAACCTCTACGAGCAGTACTTC.

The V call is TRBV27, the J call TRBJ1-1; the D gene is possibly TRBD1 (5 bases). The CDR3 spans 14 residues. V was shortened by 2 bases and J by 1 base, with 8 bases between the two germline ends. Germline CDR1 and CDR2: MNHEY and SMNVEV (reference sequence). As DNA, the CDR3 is TGTGCCAGCAGTTTAGGGGCGACGAACACTGAAGCTTTCTTT. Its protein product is CASSLGATNTEAFF.

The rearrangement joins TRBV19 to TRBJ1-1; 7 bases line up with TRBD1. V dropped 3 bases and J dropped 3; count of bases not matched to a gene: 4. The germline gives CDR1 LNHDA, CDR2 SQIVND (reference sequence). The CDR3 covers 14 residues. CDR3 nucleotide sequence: TGTGCCAGTAGTATTGACAGGGTACACACTGAAGCTTTCTTT. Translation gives CASSIDRVHTEAFF.